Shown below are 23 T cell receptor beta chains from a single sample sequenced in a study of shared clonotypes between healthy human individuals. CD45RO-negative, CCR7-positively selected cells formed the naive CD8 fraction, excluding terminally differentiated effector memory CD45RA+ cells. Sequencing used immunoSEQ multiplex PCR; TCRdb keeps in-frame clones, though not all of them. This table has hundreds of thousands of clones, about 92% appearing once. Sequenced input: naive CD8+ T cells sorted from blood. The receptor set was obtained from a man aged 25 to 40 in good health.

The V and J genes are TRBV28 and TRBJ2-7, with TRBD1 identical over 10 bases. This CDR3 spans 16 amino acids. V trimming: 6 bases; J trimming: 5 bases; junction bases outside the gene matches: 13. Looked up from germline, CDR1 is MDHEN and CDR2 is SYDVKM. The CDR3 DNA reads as TGTGCCAGCAGCAGCCCCGGGACAGGGGCCGGGGACGAGCAGTACTTC. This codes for CASSSPGTGAGDEQYF.

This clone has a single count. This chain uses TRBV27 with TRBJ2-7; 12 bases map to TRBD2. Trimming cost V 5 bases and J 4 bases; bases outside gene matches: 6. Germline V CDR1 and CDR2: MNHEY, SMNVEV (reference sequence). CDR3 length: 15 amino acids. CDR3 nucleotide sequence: TGTGCCAGCAGTCGGACTAGCGGGAAAGGTTACGAGCAGTACTTC. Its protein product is CASSRTSGKGYEQYF.

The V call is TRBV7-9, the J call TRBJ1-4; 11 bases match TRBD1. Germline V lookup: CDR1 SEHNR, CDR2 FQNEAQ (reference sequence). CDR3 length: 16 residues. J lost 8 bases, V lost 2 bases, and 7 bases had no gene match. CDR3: CASSLTDRGLDEKLFF. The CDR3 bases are TGTGCCAGCAGCTTAACGGACAGGGGGCTGGACGAAAAACTGTTTTTT.

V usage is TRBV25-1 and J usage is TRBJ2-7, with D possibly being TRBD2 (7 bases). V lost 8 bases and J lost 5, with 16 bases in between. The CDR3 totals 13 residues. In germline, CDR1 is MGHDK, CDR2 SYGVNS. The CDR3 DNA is TGTGCCAGCGAGAGGGGCGGGGGCCACGAGCAGTACTTC. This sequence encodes CASERGGGHEQYF.

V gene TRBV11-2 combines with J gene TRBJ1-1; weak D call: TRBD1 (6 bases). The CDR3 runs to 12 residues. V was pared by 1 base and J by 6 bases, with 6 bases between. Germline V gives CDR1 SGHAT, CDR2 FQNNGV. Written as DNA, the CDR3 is TGTGCCAGCAGCTTAGGGGGGCCTGAAGCTTTCTTT. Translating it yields CASSLGGPEAFF.

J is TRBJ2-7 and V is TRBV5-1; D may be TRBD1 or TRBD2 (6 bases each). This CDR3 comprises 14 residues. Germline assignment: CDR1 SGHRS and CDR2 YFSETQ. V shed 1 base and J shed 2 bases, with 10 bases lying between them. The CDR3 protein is CASSLRGAPYEQYF. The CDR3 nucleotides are TGCGCCAGCAGCTTGAGGGGGGCCCCCTACGAGCAGTACTTC.

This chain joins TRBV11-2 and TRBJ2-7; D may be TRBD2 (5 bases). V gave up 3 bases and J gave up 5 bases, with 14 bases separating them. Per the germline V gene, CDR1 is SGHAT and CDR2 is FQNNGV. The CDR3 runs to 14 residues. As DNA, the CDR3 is TGTGCCAGCAGCTTTTGGGCGGAGGCGGACGAGCAGTACTTC. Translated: CASSFWAEADEQYF.

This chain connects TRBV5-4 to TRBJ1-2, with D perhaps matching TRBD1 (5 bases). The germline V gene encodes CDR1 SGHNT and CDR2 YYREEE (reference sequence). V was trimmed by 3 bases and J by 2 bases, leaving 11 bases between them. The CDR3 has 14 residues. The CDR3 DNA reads TGTGCCAGCAGCTCATCAGGGCCCAACTATGGCTACACCTTC. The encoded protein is CASSSSGPNYGYTF. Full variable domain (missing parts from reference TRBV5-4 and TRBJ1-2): ETGVTQSPTHLIKTRGQQVTLRCSSQSGHNTVSWYQQALGQGPQFIFQYYREEENGRGNFPPRFSGLQFPNYSSELNVNALELDDSALYLCASSSSGPNYGYTFGSGTRLTVV.

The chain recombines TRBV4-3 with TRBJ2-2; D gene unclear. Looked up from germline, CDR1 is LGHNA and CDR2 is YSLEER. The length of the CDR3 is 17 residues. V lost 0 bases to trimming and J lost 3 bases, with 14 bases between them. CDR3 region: CASSQESPLRYTGELFF. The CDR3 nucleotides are TGCGCCAGCAGCCAAGAGAGTCCACTTCGATACACCGGGGAGCTGTTTTTT.

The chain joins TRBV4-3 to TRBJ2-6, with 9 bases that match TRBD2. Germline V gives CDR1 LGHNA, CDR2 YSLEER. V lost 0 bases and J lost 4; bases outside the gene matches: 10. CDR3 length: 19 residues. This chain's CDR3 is CASSQDRVAGVPGANVLTF. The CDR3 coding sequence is TGCGCCAGCAGCCAAGATAGGGTAGCGGGAGTCCCCGGGGCCAACGTCCTGACTTTC.

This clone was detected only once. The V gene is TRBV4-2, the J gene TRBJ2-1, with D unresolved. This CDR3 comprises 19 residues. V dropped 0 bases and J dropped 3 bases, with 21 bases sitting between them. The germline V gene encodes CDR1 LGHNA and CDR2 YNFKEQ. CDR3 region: CASSQDPRSAEPIYNEQFF. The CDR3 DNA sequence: TGTGCCAGCAGCCAAGATCCCCGGTCGGCGGAGCCGATCTACAATGAGCAGTTCTTC.

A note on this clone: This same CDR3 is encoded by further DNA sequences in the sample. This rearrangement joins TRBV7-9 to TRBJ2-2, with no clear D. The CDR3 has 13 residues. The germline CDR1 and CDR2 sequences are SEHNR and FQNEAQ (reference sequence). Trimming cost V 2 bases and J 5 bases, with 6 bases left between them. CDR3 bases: TGTGCCAGCAGCTTACCAGGAACCGGGGAGCTGTTTTTT. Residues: CASSLPGTGELFF.

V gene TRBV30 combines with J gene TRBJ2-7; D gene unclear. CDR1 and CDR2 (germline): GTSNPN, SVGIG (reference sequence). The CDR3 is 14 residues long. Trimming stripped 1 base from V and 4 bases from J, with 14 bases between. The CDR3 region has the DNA TGTGCCTGGAGTGGATCGGGCCCTCGGTACGAGCAGTACTTC. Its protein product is CAWSGSGPRYEQYF.

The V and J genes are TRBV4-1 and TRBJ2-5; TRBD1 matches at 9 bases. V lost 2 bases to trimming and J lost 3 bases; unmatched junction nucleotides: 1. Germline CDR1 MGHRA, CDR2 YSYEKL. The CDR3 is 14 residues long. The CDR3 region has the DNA TGCGCCAGCAGCCAATGGGACAGGGAAGAGACCCAGTACTTC. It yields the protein CASSQWDREETQYF.

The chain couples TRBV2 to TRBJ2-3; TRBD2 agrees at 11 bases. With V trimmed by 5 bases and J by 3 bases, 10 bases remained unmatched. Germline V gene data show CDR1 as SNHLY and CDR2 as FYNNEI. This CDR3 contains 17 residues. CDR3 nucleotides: TGTGCCAGCAGTCCGACCGCTAGCGGGAGGAGGACAGATACGCAGTATTTT. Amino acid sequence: CASSPTASGRRTDTQYF.

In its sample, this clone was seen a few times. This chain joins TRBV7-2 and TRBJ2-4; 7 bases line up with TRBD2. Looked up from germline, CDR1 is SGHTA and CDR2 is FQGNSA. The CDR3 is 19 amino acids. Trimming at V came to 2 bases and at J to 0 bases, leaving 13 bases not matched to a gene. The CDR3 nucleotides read TGTGCCAGCAGCTTATTCCGGGGGGAATCCTACCTAGCCAAAAACATTCAGTACTTC. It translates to CASSLFRGESYLAKNIQYF.

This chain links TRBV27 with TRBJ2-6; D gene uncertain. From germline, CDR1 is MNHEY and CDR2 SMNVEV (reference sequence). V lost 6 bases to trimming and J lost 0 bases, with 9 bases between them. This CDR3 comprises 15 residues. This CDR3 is CASSPAFSGANVLTF. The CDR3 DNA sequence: TGTGCCAGCAGCCCCGCTTTCTCTGGGGCCAACGTCCTGACTTTC.

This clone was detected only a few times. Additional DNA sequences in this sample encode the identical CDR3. CDR3 in DNA: TGCAGTGCTAGAGATTACACTGAAGCTTTCTTT. This codes for CSARDYTEAFF. This chain joins TRBV20-1 and TRBJ1-1, with D hard to call. Trimming pared 0 bases from V and 3 bases from J, leaving 2 bases between. Germline CDR1 is DFQATT and CDR2 is SNEGSKA (reference sequence). This CDR3 spans 11 amino acids.

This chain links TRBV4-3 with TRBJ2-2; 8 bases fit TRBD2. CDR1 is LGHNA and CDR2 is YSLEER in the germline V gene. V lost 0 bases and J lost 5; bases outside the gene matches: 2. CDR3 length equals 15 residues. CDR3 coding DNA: TGCGCCAGCAGCCAAGAACCTAGCGGGACCGGGGAGCTGTTTTTT. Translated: CASSQEPSGTGELFF.

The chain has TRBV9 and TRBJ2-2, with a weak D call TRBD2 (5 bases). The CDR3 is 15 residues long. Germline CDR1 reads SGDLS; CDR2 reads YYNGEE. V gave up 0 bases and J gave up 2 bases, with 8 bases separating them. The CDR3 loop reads CASSVGGLNTGELFF. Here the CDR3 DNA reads TGTGCCAGCAGCGTAGGCGGACTTAACACCGGGGAGCTGTTTTTT.

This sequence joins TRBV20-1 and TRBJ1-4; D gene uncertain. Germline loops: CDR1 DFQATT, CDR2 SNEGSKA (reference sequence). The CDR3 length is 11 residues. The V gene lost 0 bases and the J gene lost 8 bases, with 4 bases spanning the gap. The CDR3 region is CSAREGEKLFF. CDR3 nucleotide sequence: TGCAGTGCTAGAGAGGGAGAAAAACTGTTTTTT.

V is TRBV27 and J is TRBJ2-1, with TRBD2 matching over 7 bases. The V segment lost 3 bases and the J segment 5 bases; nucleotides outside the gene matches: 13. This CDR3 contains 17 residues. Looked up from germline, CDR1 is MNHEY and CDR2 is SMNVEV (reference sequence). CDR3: CASSFLSGGSINNEQFF. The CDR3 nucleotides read TGTGCCAGCAGTTTTTTGTCGGGCGGGAGTATCAACAATGAGCAGTTCTTC.

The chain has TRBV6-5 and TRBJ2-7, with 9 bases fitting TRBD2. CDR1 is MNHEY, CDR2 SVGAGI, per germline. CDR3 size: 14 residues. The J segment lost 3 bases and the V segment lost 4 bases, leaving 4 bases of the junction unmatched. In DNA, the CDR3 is TGTGCCAGCAGTTTAGCGGGAGTGAACTACGAGCAGTACTTC. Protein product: CASSLAGVNYEQYF.